One sample yielded the 16 T cell receptor beta chains listed below, sequenced in a study of blood T cells in healthy people across ages (dated by TCRdb to between 2015 and 2016). Library preparation was by 5' RACE. The reads were generated on an Illumina HiSeq 2500. A second PCR of roughly 7 to 11 cycles was run with a J-beta primer mix and a sample-barcoded 5' primer. In TCRdb, the public reads were trimmed at Q25 with fastp and aligned with MiXCR, with productive beta chains retained. A single entry per CDR3 protein holds the most common genes and DNA from its merged rows. The sample table shows 850,000 to 1,300,000 distinct CDR3 sequences, and 40% to 55% are seen once. The ten most abundant clones make up under 20% of the sample. Sequencing was performed on blood. The receptors come from a woman aged 60-75 years in good health.

This clonotype was seen only once. The CDR3 region has the DNA TGTGCCAGCAGTGACGTGTTGGCTAGCGGGAGACGCGAGCAGTACTTC. Amino acid sequence: CASSDVLASGRREQYF. The chain recombines TRBV2 with TRBJ2-1; 10 nucleotides match TRBD2. The DNA matches TRBJ2-7 better at its end, which makes the J call doubtful. This CDR3 contains 16 residues. Germline CDR1 SNHLY, CDR2 FYNNEI.

The chain has TRBV29-1 and TRBJ2-3; D gene unclear. The CDR3 contains 13 residues. The germline V and J ends were trimmed by 7 bases and 6 bases, with 17 bases remaining between them. Germline V gives CDR1 SQVTM, CDR2 ANQGSEA. CDR3 sequence (DNA): TGCAGCGGCTTGGATGGCAGAATGGATACGCAGTATTTT. The encoded protein is CSGLDGRMDTQYF.

In this sample, this clonotype turned up a few times. The V call is TRBV15, the J call TRBJ2-1; unclear D gene. The CDR3 is made up of 12 amino acids. The V gene lost 0 bases and the J gene lost 12 bases, with 9 bases spanning the gap. Germline loops: CDR1 LNHNV, CDR2 YYDKDF (reference sequence). CDR3 amino acids: CATSRETTLQFF. Written as DNA, the CDR3 is TGTGCCACCAGCAGAGAAACGACTTTGCAGTTCTTC.

The chain links TRBV27 to TRBJ2-5; no definite D call. CDR3 length equals 15 residues. In germline, CDR1 is MNHEY, CDR2 SMNVEV (reference sequence). Trimming stripped 5 bases from V and 5 bases from J, with 18 bases between. The DNA for the CDR3 is TGTGCCAGCAGTCCCGGTGTGGGCCTCCAGGAGACCCAGTACTTC. Translating gives CASSPGVGLQETQYF.

As for this clonotype: Sequence at one end of the junction differs from germline and may be a read error. V and J are TRBV3-1 and TRBJ2-7, with 7 bases matching TRBD2. Germline V gives CDR1 LGHDT, CDR2 YNNKEL (reference sequence). This CDR3 contains 18 residues. CDR3 sequence reads: CANSQGRVSITSPYEQYF. In DNA form, the CDR3 reads TGTGCCAACAGCCAAGGGAGGGTAAGCATCACGTCACCCTACGAGCAGTACTTC.

In its sample, this clonotype was seen a few times. The chain uses TRBV15 and TRBJ2-1; D is possibly TRBD1 (5 bases). The CDR3 is made up of 15 amino acids. The germline V gene has CDR1 LNHNV and CDR2 YYDKDF (reference sequence). The germline V and J ends were trimmed by 0 bases and 7 bases, with 13 bases remaining between them. CDR3 residues: CATSRDLFDRNEQFF. CDR3 nucleotides: TGTGCCACCAGCAGAGACCTATTCGACAGAAATGAGCAGTTCTTC.

This sequence joins TRBV10-3 and TRBJ2-7, with D perhaps TRBD2 (7 bases). The CDR3 spans 14 residues. The ends were cut back, 0 bases at V and 5 bases at J, with 11 bases in the middle. Germline V gene data show CDR1 as ENHRY and CDR2 as SYGVKD. CDR3 sequence: CAISESGGGDEQYF. CDR3 DNA: TGTGCCATCAGTGAGTCTGGGGGGGGCGACGAGCAGTACTTC.

This chain uses TRBV20-1 with TRBJ2-1; TRBD1 is a possible D gene (6 bases). The CDR3 loop spans 15 amino acids. The germline V and J ends were trimmed by 6 bases and 3 bases, with 18 bases remaining between them. Germline CDR1 and CDR2: DFQATT and SNEGSKA (reference sequence). DNA for the CDR3: TGCAGTGCCCGGCGGGCGGCAGGGGACTACAATGAGCAGTTCTTC. Translating it yields CSARRAAGDYNEQFF.

This chain connects TRBV20-1 to TRBJ1-1; D gene ambiguous. Per germline, CDR1 DFQATT and CDR2 SNEGSKA (reference sequence). The CDR3 is 13 amino acids. V lost 3 bases to trimming and J lost 3 bases, with 11 bases between them. The CDR3: CSASNDGYTEAFF. The CDR3 DNA follows: TGCAGTGCTAGTAATGATGGATACACTGAAGCTTTCTTT.

The chain has TRBV27 and TRBJ2-7, with 8 bases matching TRBD2. This CDR3 spans 14 amino acids. The ends lost 6 bases at V and 7 bases at J; junction bases unmatched: 11. Germline values: CDR1 MNHEY, CDR2 SMNVEV (reference sequence). Written as DNA, the CDR3 is TGTGCCAGCAGGAGGACTAGCCGGAATGGGGAGCAGTACTTC. It is translated as CASRRTSRNGEQYF.

V gene TRBV20-1 combines with J gene TRBJ2-5; D gene ambiguous. V dropped 6 bases and J dropped 10 bases, with 18 bases sitting between them. Germline V gives CDR1 DFQATT, CDR2 SNEGSKA (reference sequence). The CDR3 has 12 residues. CDR3: CSAPGTDPSQYF. In nucleotides, the CDR3 is TGCAGTGCCCCCGGTACAGACCCGAGCCAGTACTTC.

This clonotype was detected only a few times. The V call is TRBV2, the J call TRBJ1-4, with D hard to call. The CDR3 spans 12 residues. V shed 3 bases and J shed 8 bases, with 7 bases lying between them. Germline values: CDR1 SNHLY, CDR2 FYNNEI. The CDR3 region is CASSELKEKLFF. CDR3 sequence (DNA): TGTGCCAGCAGTGAGTTGAAGGAAAAACTGTTTTTT.

The chain combines TRBV7-6 with TRBJ2-5; D not certain. The CDR3 runs 15 residues. V shed 2 bases and J shed 5 bases, with 15 bases lying between them. Germline-derived CDR1 and CDR2 are SGHVS and FNYEAQ. In DNA form, the CDR3 reads TGTGCCAGCAGCTTAACGTCCCATCCAAGTGAGACCCAGTACTTC. Its protein product is CASSLTSHPSETQYF.

This clonotype was seen repeatedly, ten times or more. The rearrangement joins TRBV4-2 to TRBJ1-6; weak D call: TRBD1 (5 bases). The CDR3 contains 15 residues. Looked up from germline, CDR1 is LGHNA and CDR2 is YNFKEQ. The V end lost 4 bases, the J end lost 9 bases, and 16 bases lay between the germline ends. CDR3 sequence: CASSPRKGDPSPLHF. DNA of the CDR3: TGTGCCAGCAGCCCCCGGAAAGGGGACCCTTCACCCCTCCACTTT.

Only a few counts were recorded for this clonotype. V gene TRBV7-9 combines with J gene TRBJ2-6; 8 bases match TRBD1. Germline CDR1 SEHNR, CDR2 FQNEAQ (reference sequence). The length of the CDR3 is 18 residues. The V segment lost 4 bases and the J segment 2 bases; nucleotides outside the gene matches: 10. The CDR3 DNA is TGTGCCAGCAGCTCCTCCGCGGACAGGGCTACTGGGGCCAACGTCCTGACTTTC. This translates into CASSSSADRATGANVLTF.

The chain has TRBV7-9 and TRBJ2-5, with D unresolved. CDR1 is SEHNR, CDR2 FQNEAQ, per germline (reference sequence). V was cut by 5 bases and J by 5 bases, with 15 bases left in between. This CDR3 is built from 14 residues. DNA of the CDR3: TGTGCCAGCAGCCTCAACTGGGTCGGGGAGACCCAGTACTTC. Amino acid sequence: CASSLNWVGETQYF.